The clone carrying this TCR beta chain was detected only once. The antigen is unknown. Subjects aged 18 to 65 presented with newly diagnosed hyperthyroidism of less than 2 months' duration. Patients were excluded because of uncontrolled infection, other autoimmune disease, pregnancy or lactation. Germline values: CDR1 LGHDT, CDR2 YNNKEL (reference sequence). V trimming: 6 bases; J trimming: 2 bases; junction bases outside the gene matches: 8. The CDR3 runs 17 residues. The source of the sample is a study of T cells in Graves' hyperthyroidism and ophthalmopathy. RNA transcripts provided the source from which TCR beta CDR3 regions were amplified. The HTBI primer set was used in a first-round RT-PCR of the TCR CDR3. MiXCR, run by TCRdb on the multiplex PCR reads, gives a single entry per CDR3 protein. The sample holds a few hundred thousand distinct CDR3 sequences; approximately 14% are singletons and the top ten take 7.7%.

The study, taken as a whole, reports: Before onset, ophthalmopathy was predicted by the model a median 6.5 months earlier.

Sequencing used blood. The receptor's source is a woman under 30 with Graves' hyperthyroidism. The chain uses TRBV3-1 and TRBJ2-6; 9 positions agree with TRBD1. CDR3 sequence reads: CASRWGTGTAGANVLTF. DNA for the CDR3: TGTGCCAGCAGATGGGGGACAGGGACCGCTGGGGCCAACGTCCTGACTTTC. The full variable domain, completed using reference TRBV3-1 and TRBJ2-6, is DTAVSQTPKYLVTQMGNDKSIKCEQNLGHDTMYWYKQDSKKFLKIMFSYNNKELIINETVPNRFSPKSPDKAHLNLHINSLELGDSAVYFCASRWGTGTAGANVLTFGAGSRLTVL.